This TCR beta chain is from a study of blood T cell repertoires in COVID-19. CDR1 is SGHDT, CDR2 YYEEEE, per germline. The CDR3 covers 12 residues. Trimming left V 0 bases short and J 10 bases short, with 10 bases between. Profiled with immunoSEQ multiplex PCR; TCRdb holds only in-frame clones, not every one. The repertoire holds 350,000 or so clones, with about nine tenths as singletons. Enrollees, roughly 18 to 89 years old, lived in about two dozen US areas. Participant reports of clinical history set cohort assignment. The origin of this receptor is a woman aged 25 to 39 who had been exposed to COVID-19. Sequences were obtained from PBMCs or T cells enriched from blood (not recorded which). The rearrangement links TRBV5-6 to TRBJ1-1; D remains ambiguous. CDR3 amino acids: CASSLGAGRAFF. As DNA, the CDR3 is TGTGCCAGCAGCTTGGGGGCCGGTAGAGCTTTCTTT. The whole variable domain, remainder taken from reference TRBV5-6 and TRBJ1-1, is DAGVTQSPTHLIKTRGQQVTLRCSPKSGHDTVSWYQQALGQGPQFIFQYYEEEERQRGNFPDRFSGHQFPNYSSELNVNALLLGDSALYLCASSLGAGRAFFGQGTRLTVV.